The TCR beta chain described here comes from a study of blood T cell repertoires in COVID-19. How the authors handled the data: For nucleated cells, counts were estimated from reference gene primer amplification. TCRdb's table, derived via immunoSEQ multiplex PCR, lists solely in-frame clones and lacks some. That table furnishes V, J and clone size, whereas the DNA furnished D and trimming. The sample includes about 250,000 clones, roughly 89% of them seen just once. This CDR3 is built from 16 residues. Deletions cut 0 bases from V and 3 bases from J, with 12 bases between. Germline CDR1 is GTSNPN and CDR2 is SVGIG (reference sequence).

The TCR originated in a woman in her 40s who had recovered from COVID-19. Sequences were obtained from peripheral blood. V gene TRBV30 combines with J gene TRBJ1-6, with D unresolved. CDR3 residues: CAWSVLREFYNSPLHF. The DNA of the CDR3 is TGTGCCTGGAGTGTACTTCGTGAATTCTATAATTCACCCCTCCACTTT.